A selection of T cell receptor beta chains follows, all from one sample in a study of blood T cell repertoires in COVID-19. TCRdb keeps only in-frame clones here, not all; method: immunoSEQ multiplex PCR. This table holds roughly 170,000 clones, approximately 82% found once. The sequenced sample consisted of PBMCs or T cells enriched from blood (not recorded which). All receptors come from a woman between 45 and 60 years old who had recovered from COVID-19. Both conserved end residues are part of each CDR3. Fields, in order: V gene, D gene, clone size, CDR3 length, J gene, CDR3 protein, CDR3 DNA. D genes are given only for firm matches. Expanded clones get a size class; other rows say once, few or many, or leave the size out.

>TRBV13|TRBD1|once|16|TRBJ2-3
CASSLGDRASTDTQYF
TGTGCCAGCAGCTTAGGGGACAGGGCAAGCACAGATACGCAGTATTTT
>TRBV28|NA|NA|15|TRBJ1-1
CASSFGGQRNTEAFF
TGTGCCAGCAGTTTTGGGGGACAACGGAACACTGAAGCTTTCTTT
>TRBV19|NA|NA|14|TRBJ1-1
CASSIDVLNTEAFF
TGTGCCAGTAGTATAGACGTCTTGAACACTGAAGCTTTCTTT
>TRBV3-1/TRBV3-2|TRBD1|NA|15|TRBJ1-1
CASSQVGTANTEAFF
TGTGCCAGCAGCCAAGTGGGGACAGCCAACACTGAAGCTTTCTTT
>TRBV27|NA|NA|15|TRBJ1-2
CASTSGAVPNYGYTF
TGTGCCAGCACCTCTGGGGCGGTGCCAAACTATGGCTACACCTTC
>TRBV2|NA|NA|13|TRBJ2-2
CAGDGRNTGELFF
TGTGCCGGAGACGGGAGGAACACCGGGGAGCTGTTTTTT
>TRBV28|TRBD1|once|16|TRBJ1-1
CASSLSPRGKRSEAFF
TGTGCCAGCAGTTTATCCCCCAGGGGGAAGAGGTCTGAAGCTTTCTTT
>TRBV7-2|NA|NA|16|TRBJ1-3
CASSSIGASSGNTIYF
TGTGCCAGCAGCTCCATAGGGGCCAGCTCTGGAAACACCATATATTTT
>TRBV6-1|NA|NA|13|TRBJ2-5
CASSDGIRETQYF
TGTGCCAGCAGTGACGGGATTCGGGAGACCCAGTACTTC
>TRBV18|NA|NA|15|TRBJ2-5
CASSPQTNRGETQYF
TGTGCCAGCTCACCACAGACTAACCGTGGTGAGACCCAGTACTTC
>TRBV10-2|NA|NA|14|TRBJ1-6
CASSVQGGSSPLHF
TGCGCCAGCAGTGTTCAGGGAGGCTCTTCACCCCTCCACTTT
>TRBV4-2|NA|NA|16|TRBJ2-2
CASSQERGRNTGELFF
TGTGCCAGCAGCCAAGAACGTGGGCGCAACACCGGGGAGCTGTTTTTT
>TRBV19|NA|NA|14|TRBJ1-2
CASSPSGYGYGYTF
TGTGCCAGTAGCCCTTCAGGGTATGGCTATGGCTACACCTTC
>TRBV9|NA|NA|14|TRBJ2-3
CASSARDAADTQYF
TGTGCCAGCAGCGCGCGGGATGCCGCAGATACGCAGTATTTT
>TRBV19|NA|NA|14|TRBJ1-2
CASSITRQADGYTF
TGTGCCAGTAGTATCACCCGACAGGCTGATGGCTACACCTTC
>TRBV27|NA|NA|13|TRBJ1-2
CASSSTGPYGYTF
TGTGCCAGCAGTTCGACGGGTCCCTATGGCTACACCTTC
>TRBV6-2/TRBV6-3|TRBD1|once|14|TRBJ1-4
CASSPDRAGEKLFF
TGTGCCAGCAGCCCCGACAGGGCCGGTGAAAAACTGTTTTTT
>TRBV7-2|NA|NA|15|TRBJ1-2
CASSFDRLGNYGYTF
TGTGCCAGCAGCTTCGACAGGCTAGGGAACTATGGCTACACCTTC
>TRBV19|NA|NA|14|TRBJ1-2
CASMAAAPRYGYTF
TGTGCCAGTATGGCGGCAGCCCCTCGGTATGGCTACACCTTC
>TRBV4-1|TRBD2|NA|16|TRBJ2-1
CASSHRRGGVPGEQFF
TGCGCCAGCAGCCACCGGCGCGGGGGGGTGCCGGGGGAGCAGTTCTTC
>TRBV6-2/TRBV6-3|NA|NA|16|TRBJ1-1
CASSYIVQGLGAEAFF
TGTGCCAGCAGCTATATCGTACAGGGCCTCGGGGCTGAAGCTTTCTTT
>TRBV12-3/TRBV12-4|NA|NA|12|TRBJ1-1
CASSWGGTEAFF
TGTGCCAGCAGTTGGGGGGGAACTGAAGCTTTCTTT
>TRBV28|NA|NA|15|TRBJ2-3
CASSGGQASTDTQYF
TGTGCCAGCAGTGGGGGACAAGCCAGCACAGATACGCAGTATTTT
>TRBV10-2|NA|NA|13|TRBJ1-6
CASTGGEASPLHF
TGCGCCAGCACTGGGGGGGAGGCATCACCCCTCCACTTT
>TRBV9|NA|NA|15|TRBJ2-6
CASSIRSSGANVLTF
TGTGCCAGCAGCATTCGGAGCTCTGGTGCCAACGTCCTGACTTTC
>TRBV5-4|NA|NA|14|TRBJ2-2
CASSRGFSTGELFF
TGTGCCAGCAGCCGAGGGTTTTCCACCGGGGAGCTGTTTTTT
>TRBV29-1|NA|NA|11|TRBJ2-4
CSADQTNIQYF
TGCAGCGCCGACCAGACTAACATTCAGTACTTC
>TRBV30|TRBD2|NA|13|TRBJ2-1
CAWGTSGRPEQFF
TGTGCCTGGGGGACTAGCGGGAGGCCAGAGCAGTTCTTC
>TRBV7-2|NA|NA|13|TRBJ1-1
CASSPRQSTEAFF
TGTGCCAGCAGCCCCCGACAGAGCACTGAAGCTTTCTTT
>TRBV20-1|TRBD2|NA|16|TRBJ2-1
CSASPGTSGSYNEQFF
TGCAGTGCTAGTCCTGGGACTAGCGGGAGTTACAATGAGCAGTTCTTC
>TRBV5-6|NA|many|15|TRBJ1-5
CASSFQALGNQPQHF
TGTGCCAGCAGCTTCCAGGCCTTAGGCAATCAGCCCCAGCATTTT
>TRBV19|NA|NA|14|TRBJ2-3
CASSTRTNTDTQYF
TGTGCCAGTAGTACTAGGACTAACACAGATACGCAGTATTTT
>TRBV2|NA|NA|14|TRBJ2-6
CASTGATGANVLTF
TGTGCCAGCACTGGGGCCACTGGGGCCAACGTCCTGACTTTC
>TRBV11-2|NA|NA|12|TRBJ1-2
CASTASNYGYTF
TGTGCCAGTACAGCCTCTAACTATGGCTACACCTTC
>TRBV7-9|TRBD2|NA|16|TRBJ2-1
CASSPGTSDPPNEQFF
TGTGCCAGCAGCCCCGGGACTAGCGATCCGCCCAATGAGCAGTTCTTC
>TRBV19|NA|NA|14|TRBJ1-5
CASSIEQGRQPQHF
TGTGCCAGTAGTATAGAGCAAGGGAGGCAGCCCCAGCATTTT
>TRBV28|NA|NA|14|TRBJ1-2
CASIGTGSRYGYTF
TGTGCCAGCATAGGAACAGGGAGTAGGTATGGCTACACCTTC
>TRBV6-5|TRBD1|once|13|TRBJ1-2
CATRTGPNYGYTF
TGTGCCACCAGGACAGGCCCTAACTATGGCTACACCTTC
>TRBV7-9|NA|NA|16|TRBJ1-5
CASSLFGGGGNQPQHF
TGTGCCAGCAGCTTATTTGGTGGGGGGGGGAATCAGCCCCAGCATTTT
>TRBV5-5|NA|NA|13|TRBJ2-5
CASSRWGRETQYF
TGTGCCAGCAGCCGATGGGGGCGGGAGACCCAGTACTTC
>TRBV27|NA|NA|13|TRBJ2-3
CASSLFYSDTQYF
TGTGCCAGCAGTTTATTCTACTCAGATACGCAGTATTTT
>TRBV14|NA|NA|11|TRBJ2-3
CASSPLDTQYF
TGTGCCAGCAGCCCTCTGGATACGCAGTATTTT
>TRBV10-3|NA|NA|16|TRBJ2-1
CAISEPGGGAGDEQFF
TGTGCCATCAGTGAGCCCGGCGGCGGGGCTGGCGATGAGCAGTTCTTC
>TRBV4-1|TRBD2|NA|15|TRBJ2-3
CASSRTSGSTDTQYF
TGCGCCAGCAGCCGGACTAGCGGGAGTACAGATACGCAGTATTTT
>TRBV7-3|NA|NA|13|TRBJ2-5
CASSLTAFETQYF
TGTGCCAGCAGCTTAACGGCTTTTGAGACCCAGTACTTC
>TRBV7-9|TRBD1|NA|14|TRBJ1-6
CASSPPTGALALHF
TGTGCCAGCAGCCCGCCGACAGGGGCATTGGCCCTCCACTTT
>TRBV30|NA|NA|13|TRBJ1-5
CAWANSGNQPQHF
TGTGCCTGGGCCAATAGCGGGAATCAGCCCCAGCATTTT
>TRBV6-1|NA|NA|14|TRBJ1-6
CASSDGSLRSPLHF
TGTGCCAGCAGTGATGGGAGCCTAAGGTCACCCCTCCACTTT